This T cell receptor (beta chain) was identified in a study of blood T cell repertoires in COVID-19. Whole-study context: Collection of acute and convalescent COVID-19 samples took place in the United States, Italy and Spain.

Data came from immunoSEQ multiplex PCR; TCRdb stores just in-frame clones and leaves some out. The repertoire consists of around 300,000 clones, with around 90% occurring once and the leading ten covering less than 2%. Participants' reported clinical history set cohort assignment. CDR3 length: 18 residues. Germline V gene data show CDR1 as MNHEY and CDR2 as SVGEGT. Losses at the gene ends were 2 bases for V and 4 bases for J; bases not matched to a gene: 12. The source material was PBMCs or T cells enriched from blood (not recorded which). The source of this sequence is a young woman with acute COVID-19. The rearrangement joins TRBV6-2 or TRBV6-3 to TRBJ2-1; 9 bases agree with TRBD2. The CDR3 protein is CASSYGHPGGRAYNEQFF. The CDR3 bases are TGTGCCAGCAGTTACGGGCACCCGGGCGGGAGGGCTTACAATGAGCAGTTCTTC.